The 29 T cell receptor beta chains in this list originate from one sample, sequenced in a study of PD-1 blockade in mismatch repair-deficient tumors. Sequenced by immunoSEQ multiplex PCR; TCRdb stores in-frame clones only, minus some. The sample holds fewer than 50,000 clones, about four fifths seen once. This sample comprised peripheral blood, obtained 4 weeks after starting pembrolizumab. These receptors were obtained from an adult with mismatch repair-deficient cancer.

This clone was seen more than once but under ten times. This chain connects TRBV27 to TRBJ2-4, with D perhaps TRBD2 (6 bases). CDR3 size: 11 residues. Germline CDR1 and CDR2: MNHEY and SMNVEV (reference sequence). V dropped 2 bases and J dropped 14 bases, with 10 bases sitting between them. CDR3 loop: CASSLRGKEYF. The CDR3 DNA follows: TGTGCCAGCAGTTTACGGGGGAAAGAGTACTTC.

The chain recombines TRBV9 with TRBJ2-7; D is ambiguous. The CDR3 sequence is 18 residues long. CDR1 is SGDLS, CDR2 YYNGEE, per germline. With 3 bases removed from V and 0 bases from J, the gap between germline ends came to 22 bases. The CDR3 bases are TGTGCCAGCAGCGGTCCAAAAATTTGGGGTGGGAACTCCTACGAGCAGTACTTC. It specifies CASSGPKIWGGNSYEQYF.

The chain couples TRBV6-5 to TRBJ2-7, with 10 bases that match TRBD2. With V trimmed by 5 bases and J by 2 bases, 6 bases remained unmatched. Per germline, CDR1 MNHEY and CDR2 SVGAGI. This CDR3 spans 15 amino acids. Here the CDR3 DNA reads TGTGCCAGCAGTCCCGGACTAGCGGAGACCTACGAGCAGTACTTC. Translating gives CASSPGLAETYEQYF.

The chain recombines TRBV28 with TRBJ1-5; D is unclear. This CDR3 has 13 residues. Between the trimmed V and J ends, which lost 5 bases and 6 bases, there was a span of 11 bases. From germline, CDR1 is MDHEN and CDR2 SYDVKM. The CDR3 region has the DNA TGTGCCAGCAGTCCCCGCGCGGTTCAGCCCCAGCATTTT. This encodes CASSPRAVQPQHF.

This chain joins TRBV7-3 and TRBJ2-3, with a tentative D call TRBD2 (6 bases). V gave up 2 bases and J gave up 6 bases, with 15 bases separating them. Germline V gives CDR1 SGHTA, CDR2 FQGTGA. The CDR3 covers 15 residues. CDR3 loop: CASSLWGTESDTQYF. CDR3 coding DNA: TGTGCCAGCAGCTTATGGGGGACTGAAAGCGATACGCAGTATTTT.

The genes are TRBV7-8 and TRBJ1-1; the D is unclear. Between the trimmed V and J ends, which lost 3 bases and 4 bases, there was a span of 9 bases. The CDR3 consists of 13 residues. The germline CDR1 and CDR2 sequences are SGHVS and FQNEAQ. DNA of the CDR3: TGTGCCAGCAGCTTTGCCGCAGCCACTGAAGCTTTCTTT. Protein product: CASSFAAATEAFF.

The chain carries TRBV5-1 and TRBJ2-1, with a tentative D call TRBD1 (6 bases). The germline gives CDR1 SGHRS, CDR2 YFSETQ. This CDR3 spans 15 amino acids. Trimming removed 0 bases from V and 6 bases from J, with 13 bases in between. The CDR3 spells CASSLAPDSLNEQFF. CDR3 DNA sequence: TGCGCCAGCAGCTTGGCACCGGACAGCCTCAATGAGCAGTTCTTC.

The chain has TRBV7-8 and TRBJ1-1; D gene uncertain. V lost 5 bases to trimming and J lost 4 bases, with 17 bases between them. Germline V gene lookup returns CDR1 SGHVS and CDR2 FQNEAQ. The CDR3 covers 15 residues. CDR3 loop: CASSAEAGLGTEAFF. Here the CDR3 DNA reads TGTGCCAGCAGCGCGGAGGCTGGCTTAGGCACTGAAGCTTTCTTT. The full variable domain, with the rest looked up from reference TRBV7-8 and TRBJ1-1, is GAGVSQSPRYKVAKRGQDVALRCDPISGHVSLFWYQQALGQGPEFLTYFQNEAQLDKSGLPSDRFFAERPEGSVSTLKIQRTQQEDSAVYLCASSAEAGLGTEAFFGQGTRLTVV.

V gene TRBV5-6 combines with J gene TRBJ2-7; D is unresolved. CDR1 is SGHDT, CDR2 YYEEEE, per germline. The CDR3 has 14 amino acids. The V and J ends lost 5 bases and 4 bases respectively, with 16 bases between them. The CDR3 region is CASSEDGSVYEQYF. CDR3 bases: TGTGCCAGCAGTGAAGACGGATCCGTTTACGAGCAGTACTTC.

CDR3 in amino acids: CASSLVTNTEAFF. CDR3 in DNA: TGTGCCAGCAGCTTGGTCACGAACACTGAAGCTTTCTTT. V and J are TRBV7-3 and TRBJ1-1; D is unclear. Germline V lookup: CDR1 SGHTA, CDR2 FQGTGA. Trimming shortened V by 3 bases and J by 1 base, and 6 bases separated the two germline ends. This CDR3 contains 13 residues.

This rearrangement joins TRBV29-1 to TRBJ2-7; D not certain. Germline V lookup: CDR1 SQVTM, CDR2 ANQGSEA. V gave up 1 base and J gave up 2 bases, with 9 bases separating them. This CDR3 contains 13 residues. In DNA, the CDR3 is TGCAGCGTTGAAGTGGAAAACACCTACGAGCAGTACTTC. Translation gives CSVEVENTYEQYF.

The CDR3 region is CASSLGQGQREQYF. CDR3 sequence (DNA): TGTGCCAGCAGCTTAGGACAGGGGCAGCGGGAGCAGTACTTC. V gene TRBV7-6 combines with J gene TRBJ2-7; 8 bases are a match to TRBD1. From germline, CDR1 is SGHVS and CDR2 FNYEAQ. This CDR3 contains 14 residues. The J segment lost 7 bases and the V segment lost 1 base, leaving 6 bases of the junction unmatched. The full variable domain, its missing parts supplied by reference TRBV7-6 and TRBJ2-7, is GAGVSQSPRYKVTKRGQDVALRCDPISGHVSLYWYRQALGQGPEFLTYFNYEAQQDKSGLPNDRFSAERPEGSISTLTIQRTEQRDSAMYRCASSLGQGQREQYFGPGTRLTVT.

The rearrangement joins TRBV21-1 to TRBJ2-7; the listed D gene, TRBD2, was not tested against the DNA. TRBV21-1 is labeled a pseudogene. The CDR3 is made up of 15 amino acids. The CDR3 protein is CASSKVRWSGYEQYF. Here the CDR3 DNA reads TGTGCCAGCAGCAAAGTCAGGTGGTCGGGGTACGAGCAGTACTTC.

This chain connects TRBV30 to TRBJ1-1; D not certain. This CDR3 region has 15 residues. CDR1 is GTSNPN, CDR2 SVGIG, per germline (reference sequence). Between the trimmed V and J ends, which lost 0 bases and 0 bases, there was a span of 11 bases. The CDR3 coding sequence is TGTGCCTGGAGTGTAGAGACGGAATTGAACACTGAAGCTTTCTTT. Translated, it gives CAWSVETELNTEAFF.

V usage is TRBV7-2 and J usage is TRBJ1-2, with TRBD1 matching 7 bases. The CDR3 consists of 15 residues. J was trimmed by 8 bases and V by 5 bases; bases with no gene match: 14. Germline values: CDR1 SGHTA, CDR2 FQGNSA. The CDR3 spells CASSGQGQASSGYTF. The CDR3 bases are TGTGCCAGCAGCGGCCAAGGACAGGCGTCGTCGGGCTACACCTTC.

The chain is built from TRBV4-1 and TRBJ2-1; D is ambiguous. The CDR3 length is 17 residues. V was trimmed by 4 bases and J by 4 bases, leaving 20 bases between them. The V gene's germline CDR1 is MGHRA and CDR2 YSYEKL. CDR3 in DNA: TGCGCCAGCAGCCCGCACCCGAAGACAAGACCATACAATGAGCAGTTCTTC. It encodes CASSPHPKTRPYNEQFF.

The V gene is TRBV11-1, the J gene TRBJ2-7; TRBD2 aligns across 9 bases. The CDR3 covers 14 residues. CDR1 is SGHAT and CDR2 is FQDESV in the germline V gene (reference sequence). Germline trimming cut 1 base from V and 6 bases from J; bases unmatched to any gene: 4. In DNA form, the CDR3 reads TGTGCCAGCAGCTTAGAACTAGCGGGCCTCGAGCAGTACTTC. Encoded protein: CASSLELAGLEQYF.

The CDR3 DNA reads TGTGCCAGCAGCCGCGGGACTAGCGGGACCTACGAGCAGTACTTC. It is translated as CASSRGTSGTYEQYF. The rearrangement links TRBV13 to TRBJ2-7; TRBD2 matches at 13 bases. In germline, CDR1 is PRHDT, CDR2 FYEKMQ (reference sequence). The CDR3 runs 15 residues. V shed 5 bases, J shed 2 bases, and the junction held 3 bases outside the gene matches.

This chain connects TRBV5-6 to TRBJ2-1; a weak D match, TRBD1 (6 bases). The CDR3 is 13 residues long. The germline V gene has CDR1 SGHDT and CDR2 YYEEEE. With 1 base removed from V and 7 bases from J, the gap between germline ends came to 9 bases. CDR3 in DNA: TGTGCCAGCAGCTTGACAGGGTGGAATGAGCAGTTCTTC. Translated, it gives CASSLTGWNEQFF.

This rearrangement joins TRBV19 to TRBJ2-1, with D possibly matching TRBD2 (5 bases). This CDR3 spans 15 amino acids. CDR1 is LNHDA and CDR2 is SQIVND in the germline V gene (reference sequence). Trimming removed 3 bases from V and 10 bases from J, with 19 bases in between. The CDR3: CASSIASGVSGEQFF. DNA of the CDR3: TGTGCCAGTAGTATTGCATCTGGGGTTTCGGGGGAGCAGTTCTTC.

V and J are TRBV7-2 and TRBJ2-1; 9 bases fit TRBD1. V was clipped by 7 bases and J by 4 bases; unmatched bases: 8. The V gene's germline CDR1 is SGHTA and CDR2 FQGNSA. CDR3 length: 15 residues. CDR3 protein: CASIHRGLWYNEQFF. The CDR3 coding sequence is TGTGCCAGCATCCACAGGGGGCTATGGTACAATGAGCAGTTCTTC.

This clone occurred once. V and J are TRBV5-1 and TRBJ2-4; the D gene is possibly TRBD1 (6 bases). Germline CDR1 and CDR2: SGHRS and YFSETQ. The germline V and J ends were trimmed by 4 bases and 4 bases, with 12 bases remaining between them. CDR3 length equals 14 residues. The CDR3 nucleotides are TGCGCCAGCAGCCGGGGACATGAAAAAAACATTCAGTACTTC. Protein: CASSRGHEKNIQYF.

Only one count was recorded for this clone. V is TRBV4-2 and J is TRBJ2-3, with D possibly being TRBD2 (5 bases). The V end was cut by 4 bases, the J end by 7 bases, with 21 bases between. The CDR3 contains 16 residues. Germline assignment: CDR1 LGHNA and CDR2 YNFKEQ. As DNA, the CDR3 is TGTGCCAGCAGCCCAAAAAGAGGGCTGTCTACAAATACGCAGTATTTT. This sequence encodes CASSPKRGLSTNTQYF.

The chain carries TRBV19 and TRBJ2-7, with TRBD2 matching over 15 bases. The germline V gene has CDR1 LNHDA and CDR2 SQIVND (reference sequence). Losses at the gene ends were 5 bases for V and 2 bases for J; bases not matched to a gene: 1. The CDR3 length is 15 residues. Written as DNA, the CDR3 is TGTGCCAGTAGTGGACTAGCGGGAGGGCCCTACGAGCAGTACTTC. Its protein is CASSGLAGGPYEQYF.

Note on this clone: The same CDR3 is also encoded by other DNA sequences in this sample. V and J are TRBV7-9 and TRBJ2-5; TRBD2 matches 7 bases. Germline CDR1 and CDR2: SEHNR and FQNEAQ (reference sequence). The V segment lost 3 bases and the J segment 1 base; nucleotides outside the gene matches: 2. The CDR3 covers 14 residues. The CDR3 loop is CASSLGGGQETQYF. The CDR3 bases are TGTGCCAGCAGCTTGGGGGGGGGCCAAGAGACCCAGTACTTC.

The chain couples TRBV13 to TRBJ2-7; the D gene is possibly TRBD1 (6 bases). CDR3 length equals 15 residues. Per germline, CDR1 PRHDT and CDR2 FYEKMQ (reference sequence). V gave up 0 bases and J gave up 5 bases, with 14 bases separating them. The DNA for the CDR3 is TGTGCCAGCAGCTTAGGCCTCGGATACAGGGACGAGCAGTACTTC. Its translation is CASSLGLGYRDEQYF.

This clone has just one count. The rearrangement joins TRBV7-6 to TRBJ2-7; D may be TRBD1 (6 bases). The CDR3 extends over 16 amino acids. Trimming cost V 4 bases and J 1 base, with 17 bases left between them. CDR1 SGHVS and CDR2 FNYEAQ come from the germline V gene. The CDR3 nucleotides read TGTGCCAGCAGCTCCGCCCCCCGGGACACTTCCTACGAGCAGTACTTC. It encodes CASSSAPRDTSYEQYF.

J is TRBJ1-5 and V is TRBV5-8, with D possibly TRBD1 on 6 matching bases. With 4 bases removed from V and 5 bases from J, the gap between germline ends came to 25 bases. The CDR3 sequence is 18 residues long. Germline V gene lookup returns CDR1 SGHTS and CDR2 YDEGEE. The CDR3 bases are TGTGCCAGCAGCAGAGTTTCAGGGGATTCCCTAACGGATCAGCCCCAGCATTTT. Residues: CASSRVSGDSLTDQPQHF. The variable domain in full, with the rest retrieved from reference TRBV5-8 and TRBJ1-5, is EAGVTQSPTHLIKTRGQQATLRCSPISGHTSVYWYQQALGLGLQFLLWYDEGEERNRGNFPPRFSGRQFPNYSSELNVNALELEDSALYLCASSRVSGDSLTDQPQHFGDGTRLSIL.

This clone has more than one count but fewer than ten. The J gene is TRBJ2-6, the V gene TRBV28; 8 bases fit TRBD1. With V trimmed by 4 bases and J by 0 bases, 5 bases remained unmatched. This CDR3 has 17 residues. Germline V gene sequence: CDR1 MDHEN, CDR2 SYDVKM. In DNA form, the CDR3 reads TGTGCCAGCAGTTCACAGGGGGTGGGCTCTGGGGCCAACGTCCTGACTTTC. This gives the protein CASSSQGVGSGANVLTF.